This T cell receptor beta chain was documented in a study of T cell responses to AZD1222 COVID-19 vaccine (dated by TCRdb to about 2021). Regarding the research as a whole: Because spike-specific TCR depth and breadth did not differ between the two schedules, AZD1222 recipients who got a second dose at roughly 4 weeks were pooled with those who got a second dose at roughly 12 weeks. TCR sequencing was performed for about 240 trial participants, of whom about 200 were given two doses of AZD1222 and around 25 were given two doses of MenACWY control vaccine. Trial participants were enrolled by age into subgroups of 18-55, 56-69 and 70-plus years, and around 150, 28 and 57 TCR-sequenced participants, respectively, were included in these subgroups.

Concerning this clone itself: Its antigen is still unknown. No base quality values were provided; no much bigger clone lies one nucleotide off.

The sample's time point label, decoded: baseline before first vaccination. The vaccinee samples were drawn from two UK trials, COV001 and COV002, one of which was a single-blind randomized controlled phase 2/3 trial testing AZD1222 (ChAdOx1 nCoV-19) in healthy adults. Trial participant PBMC samples were collected at day 0 and day 28 after the second dose for TCRbeta chain sequencing. The CDR3 regions of human TCRbeta chains were analyzed by immunosequencing. The original methods were these. Repertoire TCRs were checked for matches against a reference library of SARS-CoV-2-specific TCRs that had been generated using the MIRA antigen-specificity platform. Breadth was defined as the fraction of unique TCRs that were SARS-CoV-2-associated, and depth was defined as the fraction of total T cells that were SARS-CoV-2-associated. Using the MIRA data, each spike-specific TCR was assigned both to the spike region to which the TCR was reactive and to a CD4 or CD8 class. Log10-transformed breadth and depth values were compared by one-way ANOVA with Sidak's multiple comparisons tests. What TCRdb holds here is the immuneACCESS table cut down to in-frame rearrangements. Part of the clones is not present; checked against another copy, under half of the missing clones reflect an unresolved V gene, and the others are unexplained. V, J and clone size are those of that table, while D and trimming were read from the DNA. Here the sample has some 150,000 clones; 70% to 90% occur a single time. Approximately 2.3% of the sample is taken by the ten largest.

Here is what the overall study found, with its caveats: Participants were mostly white British, with more females than males. The authors suggested clonal diversity may have been underestimated. In the small 56-69-year group, the increase in depth fell short of significance, most likely because of low power. Nearly half of unique spike-specific TCRs reportedly recognized epitopes outside regions mutated in the B.1.351 and B.1.1.7 variants. Because no day 14 peak-response samples were available, the repertoires could be characterized only after the peak T cell response. Conclusions about previously exposed vaccinees are limited, since just a handful of AZD1222 recipients were seropositive for SARS-CoV-2 at baseline. A significant rise in spike-specific TCR breadth and depth was observed after two AZD1222 doses relative to day 0 and relative to MenACWY recipients. The whole spike protein was spanned by vaccine-associated CD4 TCRs, and dominant responses were seen in regions 160-218 and 743-854.

This clonotype was sampled from an adult in good health. The source material was peripheral blood, sampled on day 0 of AZD1222 vaccination.

The sequence in DNA is TGTGCCAGCAGTCCACTACCAGACAGAACCTCTGAAGCTTTCTTT. This translates into CASSPLPDRTSEAFF. The chain joins TRBV6-5 to TRBJ1-1; the D gene is possibly TRBD1, with 5 bases matching. In the germline V gene, CDR1 corresponds to MNHEY and CDR2 to SVGAGI. The junction carries 19 bases between V and J, which are trimmed by 5 bases and 6 bases respectively. The cysteine opens and the phenylalanine closes a CDR3 of 15 amino acids. Only the CDR3 part of the read is kept: 45 bases, read in frame from the first base.